The T cell receptor (beta chain) described here comes from a study of T cell clonality in common variable immunodeficiency. Points from the study as a whole: Fewer deletions and N-nucleotide insertions were reportedly seen in common variable immunodeficiency TCR beta sequences.

This CDR3 region has 15 residues. V was pared by 4 bases and J by 2 bases, with 7 bases of the junction left unmatched. Looked up from germline, CDR1 is MNHEY and CDR2 is SVGEGT. Generated by immunoSEQ multiplex PCR, the TCRdb table keeps only in-frame clones and is missing some. This sample includes approximately 17,000 clones with no singletons; its ten biggest clones take up roughly 15%. As regards this clone: The antigen is not known. Read data end 3 residues before the CDR3 end; the end is taken from the germline J gene.

The sequence was collected from a human donor with common variable immunodeficiency. Sequencing used peripheral blood mononuclear cells. J is TRBJ2-5 and V is TRBV6-2 or TRBV6-3; 7 nucleotides line up with TRBD2. The CDR3 region is CASSSAGAGQETQYF. CDR3 DNA (partial): TGTGCCAGCAGTTCCGCGGGAGCTGGGCAAGAGACC.